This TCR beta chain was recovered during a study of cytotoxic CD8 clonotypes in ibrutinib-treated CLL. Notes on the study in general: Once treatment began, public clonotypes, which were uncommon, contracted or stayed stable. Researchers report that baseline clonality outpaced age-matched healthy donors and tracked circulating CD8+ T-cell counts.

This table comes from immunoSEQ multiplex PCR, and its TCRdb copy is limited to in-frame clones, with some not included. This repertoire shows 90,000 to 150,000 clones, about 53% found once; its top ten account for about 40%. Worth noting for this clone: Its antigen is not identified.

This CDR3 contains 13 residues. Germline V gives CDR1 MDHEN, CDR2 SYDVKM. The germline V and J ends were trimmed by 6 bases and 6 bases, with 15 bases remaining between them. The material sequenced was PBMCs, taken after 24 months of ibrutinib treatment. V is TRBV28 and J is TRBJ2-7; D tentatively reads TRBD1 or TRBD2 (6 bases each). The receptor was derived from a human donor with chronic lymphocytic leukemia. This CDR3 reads CASRVPGAGEQYF. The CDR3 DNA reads TGTGCCAGCAGGGTGCCGGGGGCAGGCGAGCAGTACTTC. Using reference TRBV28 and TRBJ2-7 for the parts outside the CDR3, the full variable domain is DVKVTQSSRYLVKRTGEKVFLECVQDMDHENMFWYRQDPGLGLRLIYFSYDVKMKEKGDIPEGYSVSREKKERFSLILESASTNQTSMYLCASRVPGAGEQYFGPGTRLTVT.